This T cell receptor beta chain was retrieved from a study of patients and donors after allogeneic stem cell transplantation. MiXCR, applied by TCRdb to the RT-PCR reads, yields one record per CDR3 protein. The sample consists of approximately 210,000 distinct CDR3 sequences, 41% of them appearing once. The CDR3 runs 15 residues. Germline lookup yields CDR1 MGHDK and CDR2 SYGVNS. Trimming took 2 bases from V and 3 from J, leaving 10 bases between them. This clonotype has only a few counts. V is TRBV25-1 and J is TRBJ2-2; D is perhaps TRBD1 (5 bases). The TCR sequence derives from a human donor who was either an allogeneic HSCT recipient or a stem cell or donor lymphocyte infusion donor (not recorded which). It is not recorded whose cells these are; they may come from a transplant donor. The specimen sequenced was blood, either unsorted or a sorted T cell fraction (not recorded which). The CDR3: CASSEIKGYTGELFF. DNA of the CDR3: TGTGCCAGCAGTGAAATAAAGGGGTACACCGGGGAGCTGTTTTTT.